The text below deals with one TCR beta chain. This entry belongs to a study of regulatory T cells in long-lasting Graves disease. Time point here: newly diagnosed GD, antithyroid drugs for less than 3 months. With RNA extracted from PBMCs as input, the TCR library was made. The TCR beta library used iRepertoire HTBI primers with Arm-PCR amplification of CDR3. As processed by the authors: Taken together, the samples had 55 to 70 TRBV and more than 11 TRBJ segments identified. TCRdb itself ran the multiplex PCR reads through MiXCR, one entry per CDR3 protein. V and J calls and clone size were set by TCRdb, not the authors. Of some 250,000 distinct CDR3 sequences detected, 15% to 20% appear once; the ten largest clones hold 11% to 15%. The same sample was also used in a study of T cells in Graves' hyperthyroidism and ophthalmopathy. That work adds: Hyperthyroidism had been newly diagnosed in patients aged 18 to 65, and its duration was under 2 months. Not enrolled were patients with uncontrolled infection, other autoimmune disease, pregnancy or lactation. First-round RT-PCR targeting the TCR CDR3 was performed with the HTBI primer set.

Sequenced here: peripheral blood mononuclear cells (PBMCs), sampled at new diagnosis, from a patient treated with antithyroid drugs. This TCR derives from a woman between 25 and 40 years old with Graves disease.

CDR3 amino acids: CASSDPAACGHNEQFF. Written as DNA, the CDR3 is TGTGCCAGCAGTGACCCAGCGGCGTGCGGTCACAATGAGCAGTTCTTC. J is TRBJ2-1 and V is TRBV6-2 or TRBV6-3; tentative D call: TRBD2 (5 bases). This CDR3 is built from 16 residues. Germline CDR1 MNHEY, CDR2 SVGEGT. Deletions cut 5 bases from V and 5 bases from J, with 19 bases between.